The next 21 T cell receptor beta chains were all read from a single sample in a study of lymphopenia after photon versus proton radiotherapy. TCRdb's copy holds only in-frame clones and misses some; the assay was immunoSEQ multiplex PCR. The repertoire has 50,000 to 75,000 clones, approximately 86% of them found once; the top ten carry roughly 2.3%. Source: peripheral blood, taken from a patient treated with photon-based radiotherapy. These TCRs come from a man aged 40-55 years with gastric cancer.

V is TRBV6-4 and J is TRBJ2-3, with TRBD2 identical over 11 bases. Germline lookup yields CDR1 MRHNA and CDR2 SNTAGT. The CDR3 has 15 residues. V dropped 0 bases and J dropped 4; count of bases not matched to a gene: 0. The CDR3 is CASSDSSGGADTQYF. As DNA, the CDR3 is TGTGCCAGCAGTGACTCTAGCGGGGGGGCAGATACGCAGTATTTT.

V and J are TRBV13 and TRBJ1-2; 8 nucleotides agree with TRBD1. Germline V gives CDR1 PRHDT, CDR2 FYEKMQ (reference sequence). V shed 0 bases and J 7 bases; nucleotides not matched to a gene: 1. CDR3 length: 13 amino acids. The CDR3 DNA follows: TGTGCCAGCAGCTTAGGGCAGGGGGCTGGCTACACCTTC. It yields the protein CASSLGQGAGYTF.

CDR3 sequence reads: CASSPRLVGGQETQYF. CDR3 DNA sequence: TGTGCCAGCAGCCCAAGACTAGTGGGGGGACAAGAGACCCAGTACTTC. The chain employs TRBV5-4 and TRBJ2-5; D might be TRBD2 (6 bases). This CDR3 has 16 amino acids. The ends were cut back, 4 bases at V and 2 bases at J, with 18 bases in the middle. Germline CDR1 and CDR2: SGHNT and YYREEE (reference sequence). The entire variable domain, with the rest obtained from reference TRBV5-4 and TRBJ2-5, is as follows: ETGVTQSPTHLIKTRGQQVTLRCSSQSGHNTVSWYQQALGQGPQFIFQYYREEENGRGNFPPRFSGLQFPNYSSELNVNALELDDSALYLCASSPRLVGGQETQYFGPGTRLLVL.

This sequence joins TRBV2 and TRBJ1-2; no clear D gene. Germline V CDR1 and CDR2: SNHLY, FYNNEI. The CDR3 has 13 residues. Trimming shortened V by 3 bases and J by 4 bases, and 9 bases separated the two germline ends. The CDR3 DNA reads TGTGCCAGCAGTGAGAGTCAGTTCTATGGCTACACCTTC. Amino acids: CASSESQFYGYTF.

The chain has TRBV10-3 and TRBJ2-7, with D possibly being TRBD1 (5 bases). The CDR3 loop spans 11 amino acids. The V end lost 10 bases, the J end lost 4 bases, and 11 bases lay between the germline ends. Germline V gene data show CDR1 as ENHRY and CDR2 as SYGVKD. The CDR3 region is CATEDSYEQYF. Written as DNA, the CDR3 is TGTGCCACCGAAGACAGTTACGAGCAGTACTTC.

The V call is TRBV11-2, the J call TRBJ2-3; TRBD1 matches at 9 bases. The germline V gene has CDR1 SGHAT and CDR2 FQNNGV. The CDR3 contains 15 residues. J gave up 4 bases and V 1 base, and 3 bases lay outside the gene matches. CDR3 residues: CASSLGQGGADTQYF. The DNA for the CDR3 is TGTGCCAGCAGCTTAGGACAGGGGGGCGCAGATACGCAGTATTTT.

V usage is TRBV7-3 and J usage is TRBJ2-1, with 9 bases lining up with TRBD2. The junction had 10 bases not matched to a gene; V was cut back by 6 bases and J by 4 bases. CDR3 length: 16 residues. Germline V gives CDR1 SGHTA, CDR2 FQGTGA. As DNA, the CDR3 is TGTGCCAGCAGTCCGTCCTGGCGGGGGGGATACAATGAGCAGTTCTTC. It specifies CASSPSWRGGYNEQFF.

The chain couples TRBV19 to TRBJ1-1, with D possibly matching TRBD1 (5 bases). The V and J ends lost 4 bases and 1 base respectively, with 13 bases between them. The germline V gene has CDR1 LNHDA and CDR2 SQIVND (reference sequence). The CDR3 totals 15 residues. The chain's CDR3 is CASSTDRQTNTEAFF. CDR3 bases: TGTGCCAGTAGTACCGACAGACAAACGAACACTGAAGCTTTCTTT.

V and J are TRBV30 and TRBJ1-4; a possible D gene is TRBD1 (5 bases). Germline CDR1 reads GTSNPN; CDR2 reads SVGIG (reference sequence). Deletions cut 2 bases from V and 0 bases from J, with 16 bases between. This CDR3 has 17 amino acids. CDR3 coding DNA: TGTGCCTGGAGTTCCACACCGGGGCCTGCAACTAATGAAAAACTGTTTTTT. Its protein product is CAWSSTPGPATNEKLFF.

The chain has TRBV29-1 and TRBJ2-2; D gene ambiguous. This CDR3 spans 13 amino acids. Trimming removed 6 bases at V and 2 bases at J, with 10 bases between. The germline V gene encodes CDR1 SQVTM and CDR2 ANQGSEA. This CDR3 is CSVRTDNTGELFF. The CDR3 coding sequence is TGCAGCGTACGAACAGATAACACCGGGGAGCTGTTTTTT.

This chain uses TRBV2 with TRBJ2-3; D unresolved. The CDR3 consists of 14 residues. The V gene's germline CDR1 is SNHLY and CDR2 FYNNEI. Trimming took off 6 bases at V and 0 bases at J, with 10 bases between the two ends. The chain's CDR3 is CASSPTTSTDTQYF. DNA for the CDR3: TGTGCCAGCAGCCCGACAACTAGCACAGATACGCAGTATTTT. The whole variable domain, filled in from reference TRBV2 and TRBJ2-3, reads EPEVTQTPSHQVTQMGQEVILRCVPISNHLYFYWYRQILGQKVEFLVSFYNNEISEKSEIFDDQFSVERPDGSNFTLKIRSTKLEDSAMYFCASSPTTSTDTQYFGPGTRLTVL.

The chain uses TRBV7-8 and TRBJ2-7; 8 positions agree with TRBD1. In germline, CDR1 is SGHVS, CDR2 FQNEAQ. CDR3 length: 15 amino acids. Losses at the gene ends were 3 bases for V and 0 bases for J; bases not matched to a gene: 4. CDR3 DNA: TGTGCCAGCAGCTTCGACAGGGGCCCCTCCTACGAGCAGTACTTC. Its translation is CASSFDRGPSYEQYF.

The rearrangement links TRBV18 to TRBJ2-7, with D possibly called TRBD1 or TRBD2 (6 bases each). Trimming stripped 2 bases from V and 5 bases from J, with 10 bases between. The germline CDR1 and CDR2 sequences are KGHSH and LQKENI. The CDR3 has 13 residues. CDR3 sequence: CASSPSRGDEQYF. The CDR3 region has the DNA TGTGCCAGCTCACCATCTAGGGGGGACGAGCAGTACTTC.

The CDR3 spells CASSLDAGELFF. The DNA for the CDR3 is TGTGCCAGCAGCTTGGATGCCGGGGAGCTGTTTTTT. The chain is built from TRBV5-4 and TRBJ2-2, with D unresolved. This CDR3 has 12 residues. V lost 0 bases and J lost 6, with 3 bases in between. CDR1 SGHNT and CDR2 YYREEE come from the germline V gene (reference sequence).

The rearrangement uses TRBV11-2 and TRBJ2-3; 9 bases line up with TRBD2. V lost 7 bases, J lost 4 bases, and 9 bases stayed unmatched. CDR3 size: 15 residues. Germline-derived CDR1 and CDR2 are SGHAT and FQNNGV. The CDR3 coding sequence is TGTGCCAGCACCCTGGGGCGGGGGGGCCCAGATACGCAGTATTTT. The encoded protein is CASTLGRGGPDTQYF.

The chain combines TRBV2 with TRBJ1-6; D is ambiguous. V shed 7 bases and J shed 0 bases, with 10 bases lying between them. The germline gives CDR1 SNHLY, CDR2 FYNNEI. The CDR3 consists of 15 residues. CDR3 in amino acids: CASKFYSSYNSPLHF. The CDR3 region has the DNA TGTGCCAGCAAGTTTTACAGCTCCTATAATTCACCCCTCCACTTT.

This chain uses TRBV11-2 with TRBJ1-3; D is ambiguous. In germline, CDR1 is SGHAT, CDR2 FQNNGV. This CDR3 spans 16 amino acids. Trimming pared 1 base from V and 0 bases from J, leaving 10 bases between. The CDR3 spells CASSLVAGLSGNTIYF. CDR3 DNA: TGTGCCAGCAGCTTAGTAGCAGGCCTCTCTGGAAACACCATATATTTT. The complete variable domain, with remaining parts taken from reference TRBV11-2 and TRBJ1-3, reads EAGVAQSPRYKIIEKRQSVAFWCNPISGHATLYWYQQILGQGPKLLIQFQNNGVVDDSQLPKDRFSAERLKGVDSTLKIQPAKLEDSAVYLCASSLVAGLSGNTIYFGEGSWLTVV.

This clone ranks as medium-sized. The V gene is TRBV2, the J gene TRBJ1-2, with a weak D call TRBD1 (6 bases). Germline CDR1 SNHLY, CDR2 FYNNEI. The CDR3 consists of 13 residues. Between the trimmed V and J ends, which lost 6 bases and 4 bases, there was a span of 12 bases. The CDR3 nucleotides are TGTGCCAGCAGCGTACAGGGTGGCTATGGCTACACCTTC. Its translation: CASSVQGGYGYTF.

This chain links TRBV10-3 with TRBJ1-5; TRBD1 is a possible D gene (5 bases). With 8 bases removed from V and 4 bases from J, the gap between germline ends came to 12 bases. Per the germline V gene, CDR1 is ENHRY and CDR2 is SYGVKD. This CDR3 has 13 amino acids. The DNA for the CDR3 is TGTGCCATCGGACAACCGGATAATCAGCCCCAGCATTTT. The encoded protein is CAIGQPDNQPQHF.

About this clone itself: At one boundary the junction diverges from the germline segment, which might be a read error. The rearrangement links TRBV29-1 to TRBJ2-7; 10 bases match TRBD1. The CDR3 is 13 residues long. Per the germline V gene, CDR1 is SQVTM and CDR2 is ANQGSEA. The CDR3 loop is CSVALGQGGAVGF. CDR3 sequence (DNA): TGCAGCGTTGCCCTCGGACAGGGGGGTGCCGTGGGCTTC.

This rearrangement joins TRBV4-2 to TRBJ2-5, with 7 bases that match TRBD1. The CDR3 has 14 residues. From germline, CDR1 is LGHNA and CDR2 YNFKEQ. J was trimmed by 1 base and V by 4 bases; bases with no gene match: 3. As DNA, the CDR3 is TGTGCCAGCAGCCCGAACAGGGGCCAAGAGACCCAGTACTTC. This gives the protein CASSPNRGQETQYF.